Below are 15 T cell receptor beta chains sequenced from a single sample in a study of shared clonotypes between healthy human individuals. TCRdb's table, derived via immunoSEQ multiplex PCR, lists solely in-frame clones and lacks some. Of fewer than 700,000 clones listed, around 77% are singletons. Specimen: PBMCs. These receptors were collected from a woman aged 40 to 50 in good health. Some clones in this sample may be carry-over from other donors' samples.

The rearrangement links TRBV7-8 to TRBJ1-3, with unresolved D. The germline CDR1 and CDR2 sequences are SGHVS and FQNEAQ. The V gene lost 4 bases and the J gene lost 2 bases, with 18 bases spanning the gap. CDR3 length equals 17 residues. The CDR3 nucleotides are TGTGCCAGCAGCTCCCTCGGCGGTAGGTGGCCTGGAAACACCATATATTTT. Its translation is CASSSLGGRWPGNTIYF. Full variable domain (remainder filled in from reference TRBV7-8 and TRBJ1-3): GAGVSQSPRYKVAKRGQDVALRCDPISGHVSLFWYQQALGQGPEFLTYFQNEAQLDKSGLPSDRFFAERPEGSVSTLKIQRTQQEDSAVYLCASSSLGGRWPGNTIYFGEGSWLTVV.

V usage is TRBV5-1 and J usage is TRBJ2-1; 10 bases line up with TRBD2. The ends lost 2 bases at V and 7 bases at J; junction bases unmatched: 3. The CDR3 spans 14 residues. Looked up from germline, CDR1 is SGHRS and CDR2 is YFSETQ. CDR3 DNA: TGCGCCAGCAGCTTTACTAGCGGGGCTAATGAGCAGTTCTTC. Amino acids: CASSFTSGANEQFF.

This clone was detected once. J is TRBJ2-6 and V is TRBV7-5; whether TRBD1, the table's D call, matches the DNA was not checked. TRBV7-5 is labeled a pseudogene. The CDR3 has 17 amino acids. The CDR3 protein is CARISTSRQSRANVLTF. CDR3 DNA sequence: TGTGCCAGAATTAGTACAAGTAGACAAAGTCGGGCCAACGTCCTGACTTTC.

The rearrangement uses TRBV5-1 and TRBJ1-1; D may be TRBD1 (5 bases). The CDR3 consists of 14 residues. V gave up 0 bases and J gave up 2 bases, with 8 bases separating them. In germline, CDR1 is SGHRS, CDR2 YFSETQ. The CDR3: CASSLVDTNTEAFF. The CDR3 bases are TGCGCCAGCAGCTTGGTGGACACCAACACTGAAGCTTTCTTT.

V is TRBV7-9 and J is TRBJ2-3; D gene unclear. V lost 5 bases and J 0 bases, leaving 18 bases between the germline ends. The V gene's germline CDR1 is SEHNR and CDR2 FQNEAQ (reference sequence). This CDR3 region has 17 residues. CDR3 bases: TGTGCCAGCAGCCAGGTTTCAGCCTTACCAAGCACAGATACGCAGTATTTT. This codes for CASSQVSALPSTDTQYF.

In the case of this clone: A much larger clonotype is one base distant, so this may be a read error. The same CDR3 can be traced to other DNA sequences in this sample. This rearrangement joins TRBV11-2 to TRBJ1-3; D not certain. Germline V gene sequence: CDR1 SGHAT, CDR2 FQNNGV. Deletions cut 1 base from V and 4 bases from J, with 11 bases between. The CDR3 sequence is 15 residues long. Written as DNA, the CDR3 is TGTGCCAGCAGCTTAGCCGGTGATCTCGGAAACACCATATATTTT. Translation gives CASSLAGDLGNTIYF.

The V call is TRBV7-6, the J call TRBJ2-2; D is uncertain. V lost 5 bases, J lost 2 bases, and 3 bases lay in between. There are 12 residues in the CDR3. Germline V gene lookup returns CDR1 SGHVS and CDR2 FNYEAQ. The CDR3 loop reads CASSHNTGELFF. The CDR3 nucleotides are TGTGCCAGCAGCCACAACACCGGGGAGCTGTTTTTT.

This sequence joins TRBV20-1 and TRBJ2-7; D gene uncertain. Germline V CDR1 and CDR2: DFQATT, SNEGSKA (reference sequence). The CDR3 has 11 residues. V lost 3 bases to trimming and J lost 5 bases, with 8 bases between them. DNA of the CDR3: TGCAGTGCTAGGTACGGGCACGAGCAGTACTTC. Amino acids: CSARYGHEQYF.

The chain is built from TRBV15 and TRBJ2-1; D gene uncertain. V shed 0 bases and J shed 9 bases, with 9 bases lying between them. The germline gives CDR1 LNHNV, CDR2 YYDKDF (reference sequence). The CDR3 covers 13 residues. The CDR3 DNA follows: TGTGCCACCAGCAGAGATAGTGCGGCTGAGCAGTTCTTC. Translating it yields CATSRDSAAEQFF.

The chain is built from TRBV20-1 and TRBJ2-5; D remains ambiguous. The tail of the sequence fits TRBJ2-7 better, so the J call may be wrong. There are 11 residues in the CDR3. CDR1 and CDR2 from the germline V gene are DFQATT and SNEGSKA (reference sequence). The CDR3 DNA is TGCAGTGCAAGACGGACCTACGAGCAGTACTTC. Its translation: CSARRTYEQYF.

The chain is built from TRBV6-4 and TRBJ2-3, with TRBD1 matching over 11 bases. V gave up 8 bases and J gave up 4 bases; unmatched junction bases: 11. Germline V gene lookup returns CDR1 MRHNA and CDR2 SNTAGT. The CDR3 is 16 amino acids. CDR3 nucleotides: TGTGCCAGCGCACAAACACCGGGACAGGGGGCAGATACGCAGTATTTT. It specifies CASAQTPGQGADTQYF.

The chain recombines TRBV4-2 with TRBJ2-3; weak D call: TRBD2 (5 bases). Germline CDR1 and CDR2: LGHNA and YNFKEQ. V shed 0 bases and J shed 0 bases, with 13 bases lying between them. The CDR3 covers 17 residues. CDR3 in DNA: TGTGCCAGCAGCCAAGATCGAGCTAGCCCGAGCACAGATACGCAGTATTTT. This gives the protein CASSQDRASPSTDTQYF.

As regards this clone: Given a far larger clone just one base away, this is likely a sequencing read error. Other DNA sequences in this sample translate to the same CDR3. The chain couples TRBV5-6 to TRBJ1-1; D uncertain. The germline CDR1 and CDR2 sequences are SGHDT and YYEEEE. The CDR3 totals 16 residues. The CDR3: CASSSPGDLKDTEAFF. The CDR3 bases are TGTGCCAGCAGCTCCCCGGGCGACCTAAAAGACACTGAGGCTTTCTTT. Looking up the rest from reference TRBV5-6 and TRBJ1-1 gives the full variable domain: DAGVTQSPTHLIKTRGQQVTLRCSPKSGHDTVSWYQQALGQGPQFIFQYYEEEERQRGNFPDRFSGHQFPNYSSELNVNALLLGDSALYLCASSSPGDLKDTEAFFGQGTRLTVV.

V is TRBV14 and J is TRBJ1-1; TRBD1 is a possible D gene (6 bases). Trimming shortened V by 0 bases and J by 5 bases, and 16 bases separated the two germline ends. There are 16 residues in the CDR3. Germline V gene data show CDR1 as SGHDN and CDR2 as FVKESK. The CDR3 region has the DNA TGTGCCAGCAGCCAAGATCGAGGGGGGCTAAGTACTGAAGCTTTCTTT. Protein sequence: CASSQDRGGLSTEAFF.

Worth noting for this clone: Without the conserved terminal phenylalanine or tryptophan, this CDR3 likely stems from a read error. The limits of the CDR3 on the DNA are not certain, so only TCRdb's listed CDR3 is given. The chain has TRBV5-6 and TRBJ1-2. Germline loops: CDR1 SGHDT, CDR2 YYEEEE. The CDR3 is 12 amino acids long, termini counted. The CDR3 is CASSLSGRSGTV.